Below are 30 T cell receptor beta chains sequenced from a single sample in a study of cytomegalovirus exposure and HLA in healthy donors. The PCR employed 60 Vbeta primers together with 13 Jbeta primers. The method was immunoSEQ multiplex PCR; TCRdb's version includes in-frame clones alone and lacks a portion of them. The repertoire includes 35,000 to 45,000 clones, approximately 86% of them detected once, and under 12% sits in the top ten. Sequences were obtained from PBMCs. The source is a woman in her late teens or twenties in good health and CMV-seropositive.

This clone was found a few times. The genes are TRBV28 and TRBJ2-2; maybe TRBD2 (6 bases). CDR1 and CDR2 (germline): MDHEN, SYDVKM. The V and J ends lost 6 bases and 3 bases respectively, with 14 bases between them. The CDR3 length is 15 residues. The CDR3 nucleotides read TGTGCCAGCAGGAATGGGGGGATGGACACCGGGGAGCTGTTTTTT. It translates to CASRNGGMDTGELFF.

The CDR3 reads CARSSNQRPREQYF. Written as DNA, the CDR3 is TGTGCCAGAAGCTCCAACCAACGACCGCGGGAGCAGTACTTC. The rearrangement joins TRBV5-3 to TRBJ2-7; D not certain. TRBV5-3 is placed among ORFs of uncertain function. V lost 3 bases and J lost 7, with 17 bases in between. The CDR3 has 14 residues.

V is TRBV5-1 and J is TRBJ2-7; 9 bases line up with TRBD1. With V trimmed by 2 bases and J by 5 bases, 8 bases remained unmatched. Germline loops: CDR1 SGHRS, CDR2 YFSETQ. The CDR3 is made up of 15 amino acids. Here the CDR3 DNA reads TGCGCCAGCAGCTTCCGCTCGGACAGGGGCCACGAGCAGTACTTC. This sequence encodes CASSFRSDRGHEQYF.

This chain connects TRBV15 to TRBJ1-6, with D maybe TRBD1 (6 bases). The CDR3 extends over 15 amino acids. Trimming stripped 0 bases from V and 10 bases from J, with 13 bases between. Germline V gene sequence: CDR1 LNHNV, CDR2 YYDKDF (reference sequence). For the CDR3, the DNA is TGTGCCACCAGCAGAGAAAGCAGGGGTAACTCACCCCTCCACTTT. Its protein product is CATSRESRGNSPLHF. Full variable domain (rest looked up from reference TRBV15 and TRBJ1-6): DAMVIQNPRYQVTQFGKPVTLSCSQTLNHNVMYWYQQKSSQAPKLLFHYYDKDFNNEADTPDNFQSRRPNTSFCFLDIRSPGLGDTAMYLCATSRESRGNSPLHFGNGTRLTVT.

In its sample, this clone was seen a few times. The rearrangement uses TRBV6-1 and TRBJ1-1, with D tentatively TRBD1 (6 bases). Germline V gene data show CDR1 as MNHNS and CDR2 as SASEGT. The CDR3 spans 14 residues. The V gene lost 3 bases and the J gene lost 4 bases, with 12 bases spanning the gap. The CDR3 loop is CASSEGAESTEAFF. CDR3 nucleotides: TGTGCCAGCAGTGAGGGGGCGGAGAGCACTGAAGCTTTCTTT.

The chain has TRBV19 and TRBJ2-5; 7 nucleotides agree with TRBD1. The J segment lost 5 bases and the V segment lost 5 bases, leaving 11 bases of the junction unmatched. In germline, CDR1 is LNHDA, CDR2 SQIVND (reference sequence). The CDR3 totals 15 residues. CDR3 in DNA: TGTGCCAGTAGTTCCTCGACAGGGCTGGGGGAGACCCAGTACTTC. Translating gives CASSSSTGLGETQYF.

V gene TRBV7-8 combines with J gene TRBJ2-5; TRBD1 matches at 8 bases. Germline-derived CDR1 and CDR2 are SGHVS and FQNEAQ. The junction had 7 bases not matched to a gene; V was cut back by 7 bases and J by 3 bases. The CDR3 runs 14 residues. CDR3 residues: CASTRQGNEETQYF. The CDR3 coding sequence is TGTGCCAGCACCCGACAGGGGAATGAAGAGACCCAGTACTTC.

The V gene is TRBV19, the J gene TRBJ1-5; possibly TRBD1 for D (6 bases). Germline values: CDR1 LNHDA, CDR2 SQIVND (reference sequence). The CDR3 has 14 residues. V was pared by 7 bases and J by 6 bases, with 16 bases between. The chain's CDR3 is CASTLTGTPQPQHF. CDR3 nucleotide sequence: TGTGCCAGTACCTTAACAGGGACCCCTCAGCCCCAGCATTTT.

This chain joins TRBV30 and TRBJ1-1; possible D gene TRBD1, 5 bases. The germline CDR1 and CDR2 sequences are GTSNPN and SVGIG (reference sequence). The V end lost 3 bases, the J end lost 0 bases, and 8 bases lay between the germline ends. This CDR3 is 13 amino acids long. The CDR3 nucleotides are TGTGCCTGGAGCTCAGGGATGAACACTGAAGCTTTCTTT. It codes for CAWSSGMNTEAFF.

This clone was seen a handful of times. J is TRBJ2-7 and V is TRBV30; D might be TRBD1 (7 bases). CDR3 length: 14 amino acids. With 4 bases removed from V and 0 bases from J, the gap between germline ends came to 13 bases. CDR1 and CDR2 (germline): GTSNPN, SVGIG (reference sequence). DNA of the CDR3: TGTGCCTGGACCAGGGGGGTATCCTCCTACGAGCAGTACTTC. It yields the protein CAWTRGVSSYEQYF.

This clone was counted only a few times. V gene TRBV7-9 combines with J gene TRBJ1-5, with a weak D call TRBD1 (5 bases). V lost 4 bases, J lost 6 bases, and 19 bases lay in between. The CDR3 is 16 residues long. Germline CDR1 is SEHNR and CDR2 is FQNEAQ (reference sequence). The CDR3 DNA follows: TGTGCCAGCAGCTACTCCGGGGGGAGAAGGGTTCAGCCCCAGCATTTT. Translated: CASSYSGGRRVQPQHF.

The CDR3 DNA sequence: TGTGCCAGCAGCTTGCGGGGGAGCAACTATGGCTACACCTTC. It codes for CASSLRGSNYGYTF. This chain connects TRBV5-6 to TRBJ1-2; TRBD1 might be the D (5 bases). The CDR3 sequence is 14 residues long. CDR1 and CDR2 from the germline V gene are SGHDT and YYEEEE. Trimming cost V 1 base and J 2 bases, with 9 bases left between them.

J is TRBJ2-7 and V is TRBV5-4; TRBD1 agrees at 8 bases. The CDR3 extends over 15 amino acids. The V gene end was trimmed by 4 bases and the J gene end by 2 bases; junction bases not matched to a gene: 8. Germline loops: CDR1 SGHNT, CDR2 YYREEE (reference sequence). CDR3 nucleotides: TGTGCCAGCAGCCCTACGTCCAGGGGGCCCTACGAGCAGTACTTC. Amino acids: CASSPTSRGPYEQYF.

The chain recombines TRBV5-4 with TRBJ2-5; 7 bases agree with TRBD2. Germline V gene lookup returns CDR1 SGHNT and CDR2 YYREEE (reference sequence). V was pared by 1 base and J by 5 bases, with 2 bases of the junction left unmatched. This CDR3 is 13 amino acids long. CDR3 nucleotides: TGTGCCAGCAGCTTGTTGGGGGGGGAGACCCAGTACTTC. Encoded protein: CASSLLGGETQYF.

This chain joins TRBV5-6 and TRBJ2-1; perhaps TRBD2 as D (5 bases). V gave up 4 bases and J gave up 7 bases, with 12 bases separating them. Germline assignment: CDR1 SGHDT and CDR2 YYEEEE. The CDR3 length is 13 residues. CDR3 sequence: CASSPDRENEQFF. DNA for the CDR3: TGTGCCAGCAGCCCCGATAGGGAGAATGAGCAGTTCTTC.

The chain has TRBV15 and TRBJ1-2; D is perhaps TRBD1 (5 bases). This CDR3 has 16 residues. Germline CDR1 and CDR2: LNHNV and YYDKDF (reference sequence). The V and J ends lost 5 bases and 8 bases respectively, with 24 bases between them. The CDR3 protein is CATSQERAGRPRGYTF. For the CDR3, the DNA is TGTGCCACCAGCCAAGAGCGGGCAGGGAGGCCGCGAGGCTACACCTTC. Combining the CDR3 with reference TRBV15 and TRBJ1-2 gives the whole variable domain DAMVIQNPRYQVTQFGKPVTLSCSQTLNHNVMYWYQQKSSQAPKLLFHYYDKDFNNEADTPDNFQSRRPNTSFCFLDIRSPGLGDTAMYLCATSQERAGRPRGYTFGSGTRLTVV.

J is TRBJ2-7 and V is TRBV11-2; the D gene is possibly TRBD2 (5 bases). Germline V gene data show CDR1 as SGHAT and CDR2 as FQNNGV. CDR3 length: 16 amino acids. Trimming took 2 bases from V and 6 from J, leaving 20 bases between them. The CDR3 coding sequence is TGTGCCAGCAGCTTACTTGCTAGCTCCGCGGGTTTCGAGCAGTACTTC. This translates into CASSLLASSAGFEQYF.

The J gene is TRBJ1-5, the V gene TRBV30, with a possible D match to TRBD1 (6 bases). CDR3 length: 16 residues. Trimming removed 2 bases from V and 7 bases from J, with 21 bases in between. Germline V gene sequence: CDR1 GTSNPN, CDR2 SVGIG (reference sequence). The CDR3 loop reads CAWSIPWGGAGQPQHF. The CDR3 coding sequence is TGTGCCTGGAGTATACCCTGGGGGGGGGCAGGACAGCCCCAGCATTTT. The full variable domain, with the rest looked up from reference TRBV30 and TRBJ1-5, is SQTIHQWPATLVQPVGSPLSLECTVEGTSNPNLYWYRQAAGRGLQLLFYSVGIGQISSEVPQNLSASRPQDRQFILSSKKLLLSDSGFYLCAWSIPWGGAGQPQHFGDGTRLSIL.

The V and J genes are TRBV5-4 and TRBJ1-5, with TRBD1 matching over 9 bases. The CDR3 loop spans 16 amino acids. V gave up 3 bases and J gave up 1 base; unmatched junction bases: 5. Per the germline V gene, CDR1 is SGHNT and CDR2 is YYREEE (reference sequence). For the CDR3, the DNA is TGTGCCAGCAGCTCGACCGGGACAGGGAGCAATCAGCCCCAGCATTTT. As protein: CASSSTGTGSNQPQHF.

The rearrangement uses TRBV19 and TRBJ1-1; D is possibly TRBD1 (5 bases). The length of the CDR3 is 18 residues. CDR1 is LNHDA, CDR2 SQIVND, per germline (reference sequence). The V end was cut by 2 bases, the J end by 4 bases, with 23 bases between. CDR3 loop: CASSIKRDERRRGTEAFF. The CDR3 nucleotides are TGTGCCAGTAGTATAAAAAGGGACGAGAGGAGGAGGGGCACTGAAGCTTTCTTT.

The chain links TRBV10-2 to TRBJ2-1; 7 nucleotides align to TRBD2. Germline V gives CDR1 WSHSY, CDR2 SAAADI. Trimming took 1 base from V and 8 from J; bases not matched to a gene: 5. This CDR3 contains 14 residues. The CDR3 loop is CASSEYGGRDEQFF. CDR3 DNA sequence: TGCGCCAGCAGTGAGTACGGGGGGAGGGATGAGCAGTTCTTC.

This sequence joins TRBV15 and TRBJ2-4; D perhaps matches TRBD1 (5 bases). Germline CDR1 and CDR2: LNHNV and YYDKDF (reference sequence). Trimming pared 1 base from V and 0 bases from J, leaving 16 bases between. The CDR3 contains 18 residues. The CDR3 coding sequence is TGTGCCACCAGCAGAGGGTCCATGACAGACCCAGCCAAAAACATTCAGTACTTC. Translation: CATSRGSMTDPAKNIQYF.

This clone has more than one count but fewer than ten. V and J are TRBV6-4 and TRBJ2-3, with TRBD2 matching 12 bases. Trimming removed 4 bases from V and 1 base from J; junction bases left unmatched: 0. There are 15 residues in the CDR3. Germline CDR1 is MRHNA and CDR2 is SNTAGT. The CDR3 nucleotides are TGTGCCAGCAGTGGGACTAGCGGGGGCACAGATACGCAGTATTTT. Protein sequence: CASSGTSGGTDTQYF.

A few counts support this clone. V usage is TRBV7-2 and J usage is TRBJ2-1; 10 nucleotides align to TRBD2. V lost 8 bases, J lost 2 bases, and 3 bases stayed unmatched. Germline V gene sequence: CDR1 SGHTA, CDR2 FQGNSA. The CDR3 is 14 amino acids. The DNA of the CDR3 is TGTGCCAGCCAAAGCGGGGGGGCCTACAATGAGCAGTTCTTC. Protein sequence: CASQSGGAYNEQFF.

The gene calls are TRBV28 and TRBJ2-2, with TRBD2 matching over 9 bases. CDR1 is MDHEN, CDR2 SYDVKM, per germline. Losses at the gene ends were 3 bases for V and 6 bases for J; bases not matched to a gene: 2. There are 14 residues in the CDR3. CDR3 sequence: CASSFAGGSGELFF. The DNA for the CDR3 is TGTGCCAGCAGTTTTGCGGGAGGGTCCGGGGAGCTGTTTTTT.

The rearrangement links TRBV6-5 to TRBJ1-6; 7 positions match TRBD1. Germline-derived CDR1 and CDR2 are MNHEY and SVGAGI. The CDR3 runs 13 residues. After removal of 10 bases from V and 7 bases from J, the junction contained 7 bases not matched to a gene. CDR3 DNA sequence: TGTGCCACCCGGGACAGACAGAATTCACCCCTCCACTTT. Its protein product is CATRDRQNSPLHF.

The rearrangement joins TRBV18 to TRBJ1-1; D is perhaps TRBD1 (6 bases). With 3 bases removed from V and 13 bases from J, the gap between germline ends came to 18 bases. The length of the CDR3 is 13 residues. Germline loops: CDR1 KGHSH, CDR2 LQKENI. The CDR3 is CASSPVDSPTNFF. The CDR3 bases are TGTGCCAGCTCACCCGTGGACAGCCCTACAAATTTCTTT.

This clone was seen a few times. The V gene is TRBV9, the J gene TRBJ2-5; TRBD2 matches 10 bases. CDR1 is SGDLS and CDR2 is YYNGEE in the germline V gene. The J segment lost 1 base and the V segment lost 0 bases, leaving 6 bases of the junction unmatched. The CDR3 is 17 residues long. CDR3 sequence reads: CASSVAHSGGSQETQYF. CDR3 DNA: TGTGCCAGCAGCGTAGCCCATAGCGGGGGGTCCCAAGAGACCCAGTACTTC.

V and J are TRBV7-2 and TRBJ1-2; TRBD1 aligns across 8 bases. CDR1 and CDR2 from the germline V gene are SGHTA and FQGNSA. The CDR3 contains 15 residues. V was clipped by 4 bases and J by 1 base; unmatched bases: 5. The CDR3 reads CASSSGTGYNYGYTF. The CDR3, as DNA: TGTGCCAGCAGCTCCGGGACAGGTTATAACTATGGCTACACCTTC.

The chain links TRBV19 to TRBJ2-6; 7 bases agree with TRBD1. Germline assignment: CDR1 LNHDA and CDR2 SQIVND (reference sequence). Unmatched junction bases numbered 6, after V lost 10 bases and J lost 3 bases. There are 14 residues in the CDR3. DNA for the CDR3: TGTGCCACAGCAACAGGGGTTGGGGCCAACGTCCTGACTTTC. Protein: CATATGVGANVLTF.